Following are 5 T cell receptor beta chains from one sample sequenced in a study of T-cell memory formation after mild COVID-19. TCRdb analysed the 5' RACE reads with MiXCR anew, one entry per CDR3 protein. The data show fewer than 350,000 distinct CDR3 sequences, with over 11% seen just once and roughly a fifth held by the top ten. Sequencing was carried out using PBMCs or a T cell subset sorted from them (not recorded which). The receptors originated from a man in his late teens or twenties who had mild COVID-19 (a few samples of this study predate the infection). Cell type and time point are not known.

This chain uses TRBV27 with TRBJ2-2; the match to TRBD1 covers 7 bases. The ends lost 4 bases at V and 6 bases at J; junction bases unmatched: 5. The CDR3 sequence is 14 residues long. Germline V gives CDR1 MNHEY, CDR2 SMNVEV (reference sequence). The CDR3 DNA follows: TGTGCCAGCAGTTGGGAACAGGGGCCCGGGGAGCTGTTTTTT. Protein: CASSWEQGPGELFF.

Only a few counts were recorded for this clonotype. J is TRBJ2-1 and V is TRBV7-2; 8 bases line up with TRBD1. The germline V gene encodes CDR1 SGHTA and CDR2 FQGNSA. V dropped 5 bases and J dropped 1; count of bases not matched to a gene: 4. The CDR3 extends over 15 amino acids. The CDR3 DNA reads TGTGCCAGCAGCCGGACAGGGAGATCCTACAATGAGCAGTTCTTC. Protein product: CASSRTGRSYNEQFF.

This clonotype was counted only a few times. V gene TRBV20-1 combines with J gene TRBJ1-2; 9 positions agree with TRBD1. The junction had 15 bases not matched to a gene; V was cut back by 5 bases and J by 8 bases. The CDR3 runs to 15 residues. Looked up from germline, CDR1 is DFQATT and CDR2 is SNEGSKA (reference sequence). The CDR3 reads CSAGHATGGGGGYTF. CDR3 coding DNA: TGCAGTGCTGGACACGCGACAGGGGGTGGGGGAGGCTACACCTTC.

The CDR3 sequence: CASLGSGESNEQFF. DNA of the CDR3: TGTGCCAGCCTAGGTAGCGGGGAAAGCAATGAGCAGTTCTTC. The chain links TRBV6-2 or TRBV6-3 to TRBJ2-1, with TRBD2 matching 8 bases. Germline V gene lookup returns CDR1 MNHEY and CDR2 SVGEGT. This CDR3 contains 14 residues. With V trimmed by 8 bases and J by 6 bases, 9 bases remained unmatched.

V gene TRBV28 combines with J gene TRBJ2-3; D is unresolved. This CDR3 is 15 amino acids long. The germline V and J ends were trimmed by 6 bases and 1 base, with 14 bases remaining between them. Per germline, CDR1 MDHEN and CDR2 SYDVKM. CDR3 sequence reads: CASRYGSYRTDTQYF. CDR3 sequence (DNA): TGTGCCAGCAGATACGGCAGCTACCGCACAGATACGCAGTATTTT.